Following are 16 T cell receptor beta chains from one sample sequenced in a study of post-analysis software for immune sequencing data. Study results and caveats: Five or six TRBV segments appeared more often in patients than in controls, and TRBV5-6, TRBV5-1 and TRBV20-1 were among these.

TCR beta cDNA libraries included unique molecular identifiers. One entry per CDR3 protein results from TCRdb running MiXCR on the PCR reads. The sample has 550,000 to 700,000 distinct CDR3 sequences; 44% are singletons. These receptors are not linked to any known antigen. The material sequenced was blood. The receptors were sampled from a girl aged 5 to 17 with multiple sclerosis.

V usage is TRBV6-5 and J usage is TRBJ2-3; D call uncertain. Trimming removed 6 bases at V and 0 bases at J, with 10 bases between. CDR3 length equals 14 residues. Germline lookup yields CDR1 MNHEY and CDR2 SVGAGI. This CDR3 is CASSKESSTDTQYF. For the CDR3, the DNA is TGTGCCAGCAGCAAAGAGTCAAGCACAGATACGCAGTATTTT.

J is TRBJ1-5 and V is TRBV4-1, with no clear D. CDR1 and CDR2 from the germline V gene are MGHRA and YSYEKL. V lost 3 bases and J 0 bases, leaving 6 bases between the germline ends. This CDR3 contains 14 residues. The DNA for the CDR3 is TGCGCCAGCAGCCAGCAGGTTAGCAATCAGCCCCAGCATTTT. It is translated as CASSQQVSNQPQHF.

The chain combines TRBV29-1 with TRBJ2-7; D remains unclear. With the DNA end fitting TRBJ2-5 better, the J assignment may be wrong. Germline V gene sequence: CDR1 SQVTM, CDR2 ANQGSEA. This CDR3 has 10 amino acids. The CDR3 spells CSVQGGTQYF. Here the CDR3 DNA reads TGCAGCGTCCAAGGTGGGACCCAGTACTTC.

The V gene is TRBV3-1, the J gene TRBJ2-3; D remains unclear. CDR1 LGHDT and CDR2 YNNKEL come from the germline V gene (reference sequence). V lost 4 bases and J lost 4, with 9 bases in between. This CDR3 comprises 13 residues. CDR3 nucleotide sequence: TGTGCCAGCAGCCCAGTCTACGCAGATACGCAGTATTTT. Translating it yields CASSPVYADTQYF.

This clonotype was found a few times. The rearrangement joins TRBV6-5 to TRBJ2-7; the D gene is possibly TRBD2 (5 bases). The ends were cut back, 6 bases at V and 5 bases at J, with 17 bases in the middle. CDR1 MNHEY and CDR2 SVGAGI come from the germline V gene. The CDR3 consists of 14 residues. The CDR3 DNA is TGTGCCAGCAGAGCCCACGGGGAAAATGACGAGCAGTACTTC. Its translation: CASRAHGENDEQYF.

The chain has TRBV29-1 and TRBJ2-1; TRBD1 matches at 9 bases. CDR3 length: 14 amino acids. Germline trimming cut 2 bases from V and 2 bases from J; bases unmatched to any gene: 1. Per the germline V gene, CDR1 is SQVTM and CDR2 is ANQGSEA. For the CDR3, the DNA is TGCAGCGTTGAAAGGGACAGGGCCTACAATGAGCAGTTCTTC. This gives the protein CSVERDRAYNEQFF.

V usage is TRBV6-5 and J usage is TRBJ1-4, with 8 nucleotides matching TRBD1. CDR1 is MNHEY, CDR2 SVGAGI, per germline. V dropped 6 bases and J dropped 4; count of bases not matched to a gene: 4. The CDR3 is made up of 14 amino acids. The CDR3 DNA follows: TGTGCCAGCAGGGGACAGGCCTATAATGAAAAACTGTTTTTT. Residues: CASRGQAYNEKLFF.

This clonotype was observed a few times. The CDR3, as DNA: TGCAGCGTTGTCCGGGGTTCCCTCACAGATACGCAGTATTTT. Amino acid sequence: CSVVRGSLTDTQYF. The rearrangement joins TRBV29-1 to TRBJ2-3, with D tentatively TRBD2 (5 bases). Trimming removed 4 bases at V and 2 bases at J, with 13 bases between. The CDR3 is 14 amino acids. The germline CDR1 and CDR2 sequences are SQVTM and ANQGSEA.

The chain uses TRBV7-2 and TRBJ2-6; D is undetermined. Per the germline V gene, CDR1 is SGHTA and CDR2 is FQGNSA. The V end was cut by 3 bases, the J end by 0 bases, with 6 bases between. The length of the CDR3 is 15 residues. This CDR3 is CASSFGFSGANVLTF. The CDR3 DNA follows: TGTGCCAGCAGCTTCGGCTTCTCTGGGGCCAACGTCCTGACTTTC.

The rearrangement joins TRBV12-3 or TRBV12-4 to TRBJ2-5, with D possibly being TRBD2 (5 bases). The last part of the DNA fits TRBJ2-7 better; the J call may be wrong. This CDR3 is built from 13 residues. The CDR3 DNA sequence: TGTGCCAGCAGTCTCGGACTTCTTTACGAGCAGTACTTC. As protein: CASSLGLLYEQYF.

This clonotype was detected a few times. The chain joins TRBV12-3 or TRBV12-4 to TRBJ1-5; D is unresolved. This CDR3 is 13 amino acids long. Trimming left V 1 base short and J 5 bases short, with 6 bases between. The chain's CDR3 is CASSLGGHQPQHF. Written as DNA, the CDR3 is TGTGCCAGCAGTTTAGGGGGTCATCAGCCCCAGCATTTT.

The table lists this clonotype with a count of one. This chain joins TRBV9 and TRBJ2-1; 7 positions match TRBD2. The CDR3 is 15 residues long. Germline V gene data show CDR1 as SGDLS and CDR2 as YYNGEE. Losses at the gene ends were 3 bases for V and 13 bases for J; bases not matched to a gene: 16. The CDR3 nucleotides are TGTGCCAGCAGCGGCACCCCCGAGCGGGAAGAGACCCAGTTCTTC. This gives the protein CASSGTPEREETQFF.

This clonotype showed up just a few times. This chain joins TRBV28 and TRBJ2-7; 12 bases line up with TRBD2. V was clipped by 6 bases and J by 2 bases; unmatched bases: 2. Germline V lookup: CDR1 MDHEN, CDR2 SYDVKM. The CDR3 is 14 residues long. CDR3 protein: CASRRLAGAYEQYF. In DNA, the CDR3 is TGTGCCAGCAGGAGACTAGCGGGAGCCTACGAGCAGTACTTC.

The V call is TRBV12-3 or TRBV12-4, the J call TRBJ1-5; unclear D gene. This CDR3 comprises 15 residues. V was shortened by 2 bases and J by 0 bases, with 8 bases between the two germline ends. The CDR3 DNA follows: TGTGCCAGCAGTTTATCGCGATATAGCAATCAGCCCCAGCATTTT. Protein sequence: CASSLSRYSNQPQHF.

J is TRBJ2-5 and V is TRBV5-1, with 10 bases lining up with TRBD2. J lost 4 bases, V lost 5 bases, and 11 bases had no gene match. Germline V lookup: CDR1 SGHRS, CDR2 YFSETQ. The CDR3 spans 16 residues. In nucleotides, the CDR3 is TGCGCCAGCAGTAGGGCTAGCGGGGGCCTGGGAGAGACCCAGTACTTC. Amino acids: CASSRASGGLGETQYF.

On this clonotype: One junction end disagrees with the germline gene, perhaps due to a read error. This rearrangement joins TRBV5-1 to TRBJ2-1; D not resolved. Germline loops: CDR1 SGHRS, CDR2 YFSETQ. This CDR3 has 12 amino acids. CDR3 amino acids: CASSLVGSEQFF. The CDR3 DNA is TGTGCCAGCAGCTTAGTCGGGTCTGAGCAGTTCTTC.